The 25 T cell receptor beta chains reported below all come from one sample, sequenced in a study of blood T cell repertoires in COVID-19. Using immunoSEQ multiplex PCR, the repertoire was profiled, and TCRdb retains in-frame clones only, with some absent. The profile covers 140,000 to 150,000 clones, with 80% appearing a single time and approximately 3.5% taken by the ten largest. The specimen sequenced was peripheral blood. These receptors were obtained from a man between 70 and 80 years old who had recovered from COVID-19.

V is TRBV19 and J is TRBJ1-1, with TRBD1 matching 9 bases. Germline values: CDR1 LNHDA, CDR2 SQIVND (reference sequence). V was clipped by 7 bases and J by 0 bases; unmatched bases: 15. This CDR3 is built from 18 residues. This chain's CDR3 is CASTPRDRVFLVNTEAFF. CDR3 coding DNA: TGTGCCAGTACCCCCCGGGACAGGGTCTTTCTCGTGAACACTGAAGCTTTCTTT.

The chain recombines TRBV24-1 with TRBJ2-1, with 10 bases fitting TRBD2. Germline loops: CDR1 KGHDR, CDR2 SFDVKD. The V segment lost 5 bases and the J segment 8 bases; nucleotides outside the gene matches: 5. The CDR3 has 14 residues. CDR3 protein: CATSGSSGRDEQFF. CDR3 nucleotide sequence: TGTGCCACCAGTGGTTCTAGCGGGAGAGATGAGCAGTTCTTC.

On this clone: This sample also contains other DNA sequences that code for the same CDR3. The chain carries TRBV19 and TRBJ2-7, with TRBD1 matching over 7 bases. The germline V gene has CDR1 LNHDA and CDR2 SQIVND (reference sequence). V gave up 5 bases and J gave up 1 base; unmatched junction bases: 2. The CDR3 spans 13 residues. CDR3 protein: CASSLTGSYEQYF. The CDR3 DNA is TGTGCCAGTAGTCTGACAGGGTCCTACGAGCAGTACTTC. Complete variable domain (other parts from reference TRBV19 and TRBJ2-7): DGGITQSPKYLFRKEGQNVTLSCEQNLNHDAMYWYRQDPGQGLRLIYYSQIVNDFQKGDIAEGYSVSREKKESFPLTVTSAQKNPTAFYLCASSLTGSYEQYFGPGTRLTVT.

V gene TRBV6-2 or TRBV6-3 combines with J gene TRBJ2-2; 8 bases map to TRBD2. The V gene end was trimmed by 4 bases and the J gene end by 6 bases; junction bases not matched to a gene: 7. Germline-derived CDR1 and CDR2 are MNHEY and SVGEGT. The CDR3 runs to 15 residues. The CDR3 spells CASSLREGVAGELFF. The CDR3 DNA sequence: TGTGCCAGCAGTTTACGGGAGGGCGTCGCCGGGGAGCTGTTTTTT.

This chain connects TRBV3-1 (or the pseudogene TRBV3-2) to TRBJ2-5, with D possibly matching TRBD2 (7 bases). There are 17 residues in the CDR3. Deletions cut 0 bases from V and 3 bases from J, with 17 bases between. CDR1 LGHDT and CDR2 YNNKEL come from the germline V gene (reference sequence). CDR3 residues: CASSQDERWEGEETQYF. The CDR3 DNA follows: TGTGCCAGCAGCCAAGATGAAAGGTGGGAGGGGGAAGAGACCCAGTACTTC.

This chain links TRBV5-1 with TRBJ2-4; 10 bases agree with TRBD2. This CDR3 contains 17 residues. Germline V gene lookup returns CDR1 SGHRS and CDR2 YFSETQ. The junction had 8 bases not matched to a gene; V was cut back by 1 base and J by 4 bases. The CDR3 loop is CASSLISSGRVKNIQYF. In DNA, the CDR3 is TGCGCCAGCAGCTTGATCTCCAGCGGGAGGGTGAAAAACATTCAGTACTTC.

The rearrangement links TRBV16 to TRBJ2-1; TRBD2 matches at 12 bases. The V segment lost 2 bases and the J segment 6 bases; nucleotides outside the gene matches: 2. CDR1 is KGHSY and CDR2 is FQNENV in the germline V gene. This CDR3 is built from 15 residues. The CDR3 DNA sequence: TGTGCCAGCAGCCAACCGGGACTAGCGGGCAATGAGCAGTTCTTC. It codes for CASSQPGLAGNEQFF.

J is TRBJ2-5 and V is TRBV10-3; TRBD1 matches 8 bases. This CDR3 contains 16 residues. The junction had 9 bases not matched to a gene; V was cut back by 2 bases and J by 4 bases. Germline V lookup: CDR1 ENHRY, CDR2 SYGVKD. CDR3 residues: CAISEGTGRVGETQYF. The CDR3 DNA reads TGTGCCATCAGTGAGGGGACAGGCAGGGTGGGAGAGACCCAGTACTTC.

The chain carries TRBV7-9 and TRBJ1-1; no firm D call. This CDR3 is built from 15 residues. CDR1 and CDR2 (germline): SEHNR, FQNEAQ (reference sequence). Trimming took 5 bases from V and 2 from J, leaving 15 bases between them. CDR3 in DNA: TGTGCCAGCAGCCCCCGTGGAGATTCTAACACTGAAGCTTTCTTT. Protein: CASSPRGDSNTEAFF.

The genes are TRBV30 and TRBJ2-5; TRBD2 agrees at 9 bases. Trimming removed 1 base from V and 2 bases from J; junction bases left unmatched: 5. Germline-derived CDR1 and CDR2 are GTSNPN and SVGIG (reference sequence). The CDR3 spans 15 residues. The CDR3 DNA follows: TGTGCCTGGAGTGCGCCGACTAGCGGTCAAGAGACCCAGTACTTC. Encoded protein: CAWSAPTSGQETQYF.

The CDR3 DNA reads TGTGCCAGCTCACCCCTCACTAGCATGAACACCGGGGAGCTGTTTTTT. It translates to CASSPLTSMNTGELFF. This chain links TRBV18 with TRBJ2-2; D is perhaps TRBD2 (6 bases). V dropped 3 bases and J dropped 1 base, with 12 bases sitting between them. The CDR3 is 16 residues long. Germline assignment: CDR1 KGHSH and CDR2 LQKENI.

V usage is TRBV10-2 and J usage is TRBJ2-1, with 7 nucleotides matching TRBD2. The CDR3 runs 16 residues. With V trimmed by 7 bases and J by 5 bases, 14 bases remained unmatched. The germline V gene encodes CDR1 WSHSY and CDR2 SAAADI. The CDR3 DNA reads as TGCGCCAGCAACTCATGGGGGGAGGGCCCTGACAATGAGCAGTTCTTC. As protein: CASNSWGEGPDNEQFF.

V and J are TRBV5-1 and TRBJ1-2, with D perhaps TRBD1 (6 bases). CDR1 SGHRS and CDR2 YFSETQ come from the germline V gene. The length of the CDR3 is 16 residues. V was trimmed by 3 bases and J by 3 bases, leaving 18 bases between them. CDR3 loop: CASSSQGGKVDYGYTF. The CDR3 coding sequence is TGCGCCAGCAGCTCACAGGGCGGAAAGGTTGACTATGGCTACACCTTC. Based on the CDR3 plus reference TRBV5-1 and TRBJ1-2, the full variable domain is KAGVTQTPRYLIKTRGQQVTLSCSPISGHRSVSWYQQTPGQGLQFLFEYFSETQRNKGNFPGRFSGRQFSNSRSEMNVSTLELGDSALYLCASSSQGGKVDYGYTFGSGTRLTVV.

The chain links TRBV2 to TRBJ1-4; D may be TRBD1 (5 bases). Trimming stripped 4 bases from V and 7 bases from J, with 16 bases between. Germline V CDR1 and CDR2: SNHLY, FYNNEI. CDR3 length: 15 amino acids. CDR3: CASSGGRAGIEKLFF. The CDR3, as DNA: TGTGCCAGCAGTGGTGGCAGGGCGGGAATTGAAAAACTGTTTTTT.

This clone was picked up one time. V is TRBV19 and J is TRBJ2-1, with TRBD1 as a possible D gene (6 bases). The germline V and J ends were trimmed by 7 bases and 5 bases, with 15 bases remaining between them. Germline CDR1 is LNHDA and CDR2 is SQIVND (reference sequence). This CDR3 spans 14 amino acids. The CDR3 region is CASNGGRGNNEQFF. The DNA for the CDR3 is TGTGCCAGTAATGGGGGCAGGGGAAACAATGAGCAGTTCTTC.

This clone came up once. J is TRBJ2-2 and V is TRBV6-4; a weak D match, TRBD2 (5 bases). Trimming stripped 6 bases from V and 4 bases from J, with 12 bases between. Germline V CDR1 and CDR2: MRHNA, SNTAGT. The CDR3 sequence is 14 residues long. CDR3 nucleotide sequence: TGTGCCAGCAGCCGGGAAGAGGGCACCGGGGAGCTGTTTTTT. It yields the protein CASSREEGTGELFF.

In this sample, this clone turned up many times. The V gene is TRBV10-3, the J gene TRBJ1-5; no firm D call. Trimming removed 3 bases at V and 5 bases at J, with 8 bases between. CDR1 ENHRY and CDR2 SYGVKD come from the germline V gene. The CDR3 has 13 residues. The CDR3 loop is CAISERVDQPQHF. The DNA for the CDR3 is TGTGCCATCAGTGAAAGAGTGGATCAGCCCCAGCATTTT.

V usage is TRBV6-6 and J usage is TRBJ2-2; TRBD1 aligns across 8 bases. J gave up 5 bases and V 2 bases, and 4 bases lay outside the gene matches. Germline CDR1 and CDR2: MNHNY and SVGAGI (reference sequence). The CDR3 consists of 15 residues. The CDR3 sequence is CASSYPQGATGELFF. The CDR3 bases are TGTGCCAGCAGTTACCCCCAGGGGGCTACCGGGGAGCTGTTTTTT.

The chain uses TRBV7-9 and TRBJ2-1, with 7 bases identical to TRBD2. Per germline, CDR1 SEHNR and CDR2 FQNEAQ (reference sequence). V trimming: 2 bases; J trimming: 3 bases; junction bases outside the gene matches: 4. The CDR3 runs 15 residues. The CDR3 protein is CASSLTSAVYNEQFF. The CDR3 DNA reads TGTGCCAGCAGCTTAACTAGCGCCGTCTACAATGAGCAGTTCTTC. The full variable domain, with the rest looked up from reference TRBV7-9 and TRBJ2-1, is DTGVSQNPRHKITKRGQNVTFRCDPISEHNRLYWYRQTLGQGPEFLTYFQNEAQLEKSRLLSDRFSAERPKGSFSTLEIQRTEQGDSAMYLCASSLTSAVYNEQFFGPGTRLTVL.

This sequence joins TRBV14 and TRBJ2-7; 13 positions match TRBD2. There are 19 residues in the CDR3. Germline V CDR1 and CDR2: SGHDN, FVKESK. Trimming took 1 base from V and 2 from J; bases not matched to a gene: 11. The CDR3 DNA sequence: TGTGCCAGCAGCCAAGGAGAGGGACTAGCGGGGAGTATTGCCTACGAGCAGTACTTC. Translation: CASSQGEGLAGSIAYEQYF.

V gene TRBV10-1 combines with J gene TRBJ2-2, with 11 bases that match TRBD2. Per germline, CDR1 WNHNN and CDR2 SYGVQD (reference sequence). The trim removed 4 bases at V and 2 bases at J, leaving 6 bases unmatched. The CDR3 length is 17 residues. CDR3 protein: CASSAGTSGPNTGELFF. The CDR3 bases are TGCGCCAGCAGTGCGGGGACTAGCGGACCAAACACCGGGGAGCTGTTTTTT.

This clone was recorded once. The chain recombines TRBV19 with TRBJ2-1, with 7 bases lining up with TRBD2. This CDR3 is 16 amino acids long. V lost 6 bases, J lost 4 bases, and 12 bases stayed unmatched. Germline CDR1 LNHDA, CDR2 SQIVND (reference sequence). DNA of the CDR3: TGTGCCAGTAGGGGGAGTGGGCTAGCGGCATACAATGAGCAGTTCTTC. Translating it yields CASRGSGLAAYNEQFF.

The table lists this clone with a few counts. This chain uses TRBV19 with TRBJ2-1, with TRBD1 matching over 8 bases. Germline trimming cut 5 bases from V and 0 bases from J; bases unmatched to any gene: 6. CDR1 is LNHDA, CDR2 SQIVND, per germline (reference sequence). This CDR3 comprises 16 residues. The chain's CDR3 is CASSVDTGGSYNEQFF. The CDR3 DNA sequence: TGTGCCAGTAGTGTGGATACAGGGGGCTCCTACAATGAGCAGTTCTTC.

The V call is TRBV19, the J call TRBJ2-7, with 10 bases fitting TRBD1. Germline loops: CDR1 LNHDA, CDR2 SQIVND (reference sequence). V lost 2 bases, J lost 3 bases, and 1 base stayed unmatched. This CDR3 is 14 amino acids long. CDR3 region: CASSIRTGGYEQYF. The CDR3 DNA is TGTGCCAGTAGTATAAGGACAGGGGGCTACGAGCAGTACTTC.

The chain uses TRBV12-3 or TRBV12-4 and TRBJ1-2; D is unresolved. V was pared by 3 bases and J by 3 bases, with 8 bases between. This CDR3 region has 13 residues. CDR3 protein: CASSLRRDYGYTF. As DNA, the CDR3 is TGTGCCAGCAGTTTGAGGCGGGACTATGGCTACACCTTC.